Each of the 23 T cell receptor beta chains below was sequenced from the same sample in a study of T cells after yellow fever vaccination. One entry per CDR3 protein, called by TCRdb with MiXCR from the 5' RACE reads. This table holds 250,000 to 300,000 distinct CDR3 sequences, 7.5% to 9% found once. The sequencing here drew on CD4+ T cells sorted from PBMCs, taken 5 days after the yellow fever booster vaccination. These receptors were collected from a man aged 18 to 29 who received the YFV17D yellow fever vaccine.

J is TRBJ2-7 and V is TRBV5-1, with 7 positions matching TRBD2. CDR3 size: 13 residues. J was trimmed by 6 bases and V by 4 bases; bases with no gene match: 7. Germline V gene lookup returns CDR1 SGHRS and CDR2 YFSETQ. This CDR3 reads CASSHGREAEQYF. CDR3 coding DNA: TGCGCCAGCAGCCACGGACGGGAGGCCGAGCAGTACTTC. The full variable domain, with the rest looked up from reference TRBV5-1 and TRBJ2-7, is KAGVTQTPRYLIKTRGQQVTLSCSPISGHRSVSWYQQTPGQGLQFLFEYFSETQRNKGNFPGRFSGRQFSNSRSEMNVSTLELGDSALYLCASSHGREAEQYFGPGTRLTVT.

This rearrangement joins TRBV20-1 to TRBJ1-3; no definite D call. Germline loops: CDR1 DFQATT, CDR2 SNEGSKA (reference sequence). V lost 5 bases and J 1 base, leaving 12 bases between the germline ends. The CDR3 is made up of 14 amino acids. CDR3 sequence reads: CSAQDSQSGNTIYF. CDR3 in DNA: TGCAGTGCTCAGGACTCACAATCTGGAAACACCATATATTTT.

V and J are TRBV4-2 and TRBJ2-3; 10 positions agree with TRBD2. V trimming: 4 bases; J trimming: 3 bases; junction bases outside the gene matches: 4. CDR3 length: 15 residues. From germline, CDR1 is LGHNA and CDR2 YNFKEQ. The CDR3 region is CASSRTSGETDTQYF. The CDR3 DNA sequence: TGTGCCAGCAGCCGAACTAGCGGGGAAACAGATACGCAGTATTTT.

Concerning this clonotype: Given a much more abundant clone one base away, this may be a read error. The chain employs TRBV5-1 and TRBJ2-2; TRBD2 matches at 11 bases. The CDR3 is made up of 16 amino acids. Germline CDR1 reads SGHRS; CDR2 reads YFSETQ. The chain's CDR3 is CASSSLAGGRAGEVFF. CDR3 in DNA: TGCGCCAGCAGCTCCCTAGCGGGGGGCCGGGCCGGGGAGGTGTTTTTT.

This clonotype was counted between two and nine times. The CDR3: CASSLVDRGEQYV. Here the CDR3 DNA reads TGTGCCAGCAGCTTAGTCGACAGGGGCGAGCAGTACGTC. The rearrangement uses TRBV7-9 and TRBJ2-7; 8 nucleotides match TRBD1. V lost 1 base, J lost 6 bases, and 2 bases stayed unmatched. Germline V lookup: CDR1 SEHNR, CDR2 FQNEAQ (reference sequence). CDR3 length equals 13 residues.

The chain is built from TRBV12-3 or TRBV12-4 and TRBJ1-1, with 9 bases aligning to TRBD1. The V segment lost 2 bases and the J segment 1 base; nucleotides outside the gene matches: 2. This CDR3 comprises 15 residues. CDR3 loop: CASSLYRGRNTEAFF. DNA of the CDR3: TGTGCCAGCAGTTTATACAGGGGGCGGAACACTGAAGCTTTCTTT.

V is TRBV28 and J is TRBJ2-7; TRBD1 agrees at 7 bases. Per the germline V gene, CDR1 is MDHEN and CDR2 is SYDVKM. After removal of 6 bases from V and 2 bases from J, the junction contained 1 base not matched to a gene. The CDR3 loop spans 12 amino acids. CDR3 sequence (DNA): TGTGCCAGCAGCGACAGGGCCTACGAGCAGTACGTC. Amino acid sequence: CASSDRAYEQYV.

This clonotype was observed a few times. The J gene is TRBJ1-1, the V gene TRBV29-1, with 7 bases matching TRBD1. V shed 7 bases and J 1 base; nucleotides not matched to a gene: 3. Per the germline V gene, CDR1 is SQVTM and CDR2 is ANQGSEA. The length of the CDR3 is 12 residues. In DNA, the CDR3 is TGCAGCGCAGGGGGTCCGAACACTGAAGCTTTCTTT. Amino acids: CSAGGPNTEAFF. The full variable domain, completed using reference TRBV29-1 and TRBJ1-1, is SAVISQKPSRDICQRGTSLTIQCQVDSQVTMMFWYRQQPGQSLTLIATANQGSEATYESGFVIDKFPISRPNLTFSTLTVSNMSPEDSSIYLCSAGGPNTEAFFGQGTRLTVV.

The table lists this clonotype with many counts. The rearrangement links TRBV24-1 to TRBJ2-3; D uncertain. V was trimmed by 4 bases and J by 15 bases, leaving 16 bases between them. The CDR3 contains 12 residues. Per germline, CDR1 KGHDR and CDR2 SFDVKD. The CDR3 DNA reads as TGTGCCACCAGTGACCAGACTTCGTTACCTTATTTT. Translated: CATSDQTSLPYF.

This clonotype was recorded once. This rearrangement joins TRBV6-5 to TRBJ2-1; tentatively, D is TRBD2 (5 bases). Germline lookup yields CDR1 MNHEY and CDR2 SVGAGI. This CDR3 has 13 residues. Trimming shortened V by 4 bases and J by 7 bases, and 11 bases separated the two germline ends. Here the CDR3 reads CASSLSGRNEQFF. As DNA, the CDR3 is TGTGCCAGCAGTTTAAGCGGTAGAAATGAGCAGTTCTTC.

This chain links TRBV20-1 with TRBJ1-1; the match to TRBD1 covers 8 bases. V shed 6 bases and J 5 bases; nucleotides not matched to a gene: 11. CDR3 length: 14 amino acids. CDR1 and CDR2 (germline): DFQATT, SNEGSKA (reference sequence). In DNA form, the CDR3 reads TGCAGTGCCCAGCGCACAGGGGGACGAACTGAAGCTTTCTTT. It codes for CSAQRTGGRTEAFF.

This clonotype came up many times. V is TRBV4-2 and J is TRBJ2-7; D may be TRBD2 (7 bases). The CDR3 sequence is 18 residues long. Trimming stripped 0 bases from V and 3 bases from J, with 21 bases between. Germline assignment: CDR1 LGHNA and CDR2 YNFKEQ. CDR3 in DNA: TGTGCCAGCAGCCAAGATCTTCGGACGGGGGGCCAGTACTACGAGCAGTACTTC. Translation gives CASSQDLRTGGQYYEQYF.

This clonotype has only a few counts. V usage is TRBV6-1 and J usage is TRBJ1-5; no firm D call. The germline V gene has CDR1 MNHNS and CDR2 SASEGT. Trimming took 3 bases from V and 5 from J, leaving 11 bases between them. CDR3 length: 14 amino acids. The CDR3 sequence: CASSEWVRDQPQHF. CDR3 bases: TGTGCCAGCAGTGAGTGGGTAAGGGATCAGCCCCAGCATTTT.

J is TRBJ2-3 and V is TRBV29-1, with TRBD2 matching over 7 bases. This CDR3 is built from 13 residues. The V gene's germline CDR1 is SQVTM and CDR2 ANQGSEA. With V trimmed by 6 bases and J by 2 bases, 5 bases remained unmatched. The CDR3 DNA reads TGCAGCGTGAGCGGGATATACACAGATACGCAGTATTTT. Translation gives CSVSGIYTDTQYF.

V and J are TRBV6-5 and TRBJ1-5, with a possible D match to TRBD1 (6 bases). The CDR3 covers 17 residues. V was clipped by 0 bases and J by 3 bases, with 15 bases between them. CDR1 is MNHEY and CDR2 is SVGAGI in the germline V gene. CDR3 DNA: TGTGCCAGCAGTTACTCGCTGGTCACAGGGAACAATCAGCCCCAGCATTTT. Translating gives CASSYSLVTGNNQPQHF.

In its sample, this clonotype was seen many times. V gene TRBV18 combines with J gene TRBJ2-4; 7 bases match TRBD1. V lost 7 bases, J lost 1 base, and 10 bases stayed unmatched. Germline V gives CDR1 KGHSH, CDR2 LQKENI. The CDR3 sequence is 16 residues long. CDR3 DNA: TGTGCCAGCTTGGATACAGGGGACGTGGCCAAAAACATTCAGTACTTC. Translating gives CASLDTGDVAKNIQYF.

The chain carries TRBV5-6 and TRBJ2-3, with TRBD2 matching over 9 bases. V dropped 9 bases and J dropped 4; count of bases not matched to a gene: 15. This CDR3 has 16 amino acids. Germline CDR1 SGHDT, CDR2 YYEEEE. The CDR3 loop reads CATTAIAGGPPDTQYF. As DNA, the CDR3 is TGTGCCACCACAGCTATTGCGGGGGGGCCCCCAGATACGCAGTATTTT.

This clonotype has more than one count but fewer than ten. The chain combines TRBV7-8 with TRBJ2-1; D is possibly TRBD2 (6 bases). This CDR3 contains 13 residues. V lost 5 bases to trimming and J lost 8 bases, with 13 bases between them. The V gene's germline CDR1 is SGHVS and CDR2 FQNEAQ. CDR3 amino acids: CASSPGVQDEQFF. Here the CDR3 DNA reads TGTGCCAGCAGCCCGGGGGTACAGGATGAGCAGTTCTTC.

This clonotype was observed a few times. The chain combines TRBV5-1 with TRBJ2-5; D gene unclear. Per the germline V gene, CDR1 is SGHRS and CDR2 is YFSETQ. V lost 4 bases, J lost 1 base, and 14 bases lay in between. This CDR3 is built from 15 residues. In nucleotides, the CDR3 is TGCGCCAGCAGCCCCTCGGACCGCACCCAAGAGACCCAGTACTTC. It codes for CASSPSDRTQETQYF.

The chain is built from TRBV5-1 and TRBJ1-1; D is ambiguous. Per germline, CDR1 SGHRS and CDR2 YFSETQ. This CDR3 is built from 14 residues. The V gene lost 0 bases and the J gene lost 10 bases, with 16 bases spanning the gap. CDR3 sequence: CASSLAFVRSPAFF. CDR3 DNA: TGCGCCAGCAGCTTGGCCTTTGTGAGAAGCCCAGCTTTCTTT.

This clonotype was observed a few times. This sequence joins TRBV28 and TRBJ2-4; D is unresolved. The CDR3 sequence is 15 residues long. Germline V gene lookup returns CDR1 MDHEN and CDR2 SYDVKM. The V end was cut by 4 bases, the J end by 1 base, with 11 bases between. CDR3 coding DNA: TGTGCCAGCAGTTCGAAGAATTGGGCCAAAAACATTCAGTACTTC. Translation gives CASSSKNWAKNIQYF.

The chain joins TRBV5-5 to TRBJ2-2; TRBD1 agrees at 10 bases. The CDR3 runs to 17 residues. V lost 4 bases, J lost 8 bases, and 14 bases stayed unmatched. Germline V gene sequence: CDR1 SGHKS, CDR2 YYEKEE (reference sequence). CDR3 sequence (DNA): TGTGCCAGCAGCCCCCGGGGGCCGGGACAGGGGAAAGGGGAGCTGTTTTTT. Amino acids: CASSPRGPGQGKGELFF.

This clonotype was picked up a small number of times. The J gene is TRBJ2-5, the V gene TRBV5-1, with TRBD2 identical over 10 bases. With V trimmed by 2 bases and J by 3 bases, 10 bases remained unmatched. The CDR3 length is 17 residues. Germline V gene lookup returns CDR1 SGHRS and CDR2 YFSETQ. The CDR3 DNA follows: TGCGCCAGCAGCTTCCTAGCGGGGGTGCCCGGAGAAGAGACCCAGTACTTC. Its translation: CASSFLAGVPGEETQYF.